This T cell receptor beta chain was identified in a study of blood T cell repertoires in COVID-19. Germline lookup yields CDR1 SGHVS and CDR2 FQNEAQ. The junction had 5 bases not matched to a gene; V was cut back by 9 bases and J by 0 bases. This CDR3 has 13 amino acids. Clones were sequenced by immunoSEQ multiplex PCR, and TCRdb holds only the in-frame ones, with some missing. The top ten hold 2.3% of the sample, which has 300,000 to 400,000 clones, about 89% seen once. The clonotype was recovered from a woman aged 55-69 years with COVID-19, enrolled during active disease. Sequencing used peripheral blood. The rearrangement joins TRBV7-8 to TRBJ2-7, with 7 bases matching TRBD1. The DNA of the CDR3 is TGTGCCAGTGGGACAGCTACCTCCTACGAGCAGTACTTC. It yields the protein CASGTATSYEQYF.